The rows below give T cell receptor beta chains drawn from one sample of a study of blood T cell repertoires in COVID-19. The method was immunoSEQ multiplex PCR; TCRdb's version includes in-frame clones alone and lacks a portion of them. The sample holds 210,000 or so clones, approximately 84% seen once. The sequenced material came from PBMCs or T cells enriched from blood (not recorded which). These receptors were collected from a man in his fifties or sixties who had recovered from COVID-19. CDR3s leave out the opening cysteine and the closing phenylalanine or tryptophan. Fields, in order: V gene, CDR3 protein.

TRBV7-2 | ASSPGGGGRVFGYT
TRBV5-1 | ASSLIEQSGYT
TRBV19 | ASSQGAGAVSQPQH
TRBV3-1/TRBV3-2 | ASSQVDGYT
TRBV7-9 | ASSNPGQGSDTQY
TRBV7-2 | ASNYGLGGIYEQY
TRBV9 | ASSVVAGIGYT
TRBV24-1 | ATSDSLADNQPQH
TRBV10-1 | ASSNTSGGASGANVLT
TRBV24-1 | ATSVGCGTGVYEQY
TRBV19 | ASSSGDRGKRETQY
TRBV23-1 | ASPSADFGQGPNTGELF
TRBV12-5 | ASGTTTGELF
TRBV14 | ASSQVSLRGAYGSGNTIY
TRBV9 | ASSSGQGGYT
TRBV24-1 | ATSDLPSGDYNEQF
TRBV6-1 | ASSGGGNSPLH
TRBV7-7 | ASSLDREGTGELF
TRBV5-4 | ASSIDSAGYT
TRBV9 | ASSVEGQSYNEQF
TRBV11-3 | ASSTGQGDGYT
TRBV6-5 | ASSYSAGQADTQY
TRBV18 | ASSRDYYEQY
TRBV5-8 | ASSLGAGGLNSNQPQH
TRBV12-3/TRBV12-4 | ASSPSGNTIY
TRBV12-3/TRBV12-4 | ASTPPGADGYT
TRBV6-2/TRBV6-3 | ASIPAGGTGSYEQY
TRBV19 | ASSIAGEWETQY
TRBV15 | ATSREGAYSYNSPLH
TRBV7-9 | ASSLGTGGSPLH
TRBV6-5 | ANGWWWNNTEAF
TRBV2 | ASTSGLAGGLSYEQY
TRBV30 | AWSSTAGNEKLF
TRBV29-1 | SVEETGGTEAF
TRBV6-5 | ASSYGTLGNSPLH
TRBV4-1 | ASSQEGHPADGPQH
TRBV5-8 | ASSLERRGGSYNEQF
TRBV30 | ACNLQALFYGYT
TRBV7-6 | ASSLVGGWTDTQY
TRBV3-1/TRBV3-2 | ASSQEGGGALGYGYT